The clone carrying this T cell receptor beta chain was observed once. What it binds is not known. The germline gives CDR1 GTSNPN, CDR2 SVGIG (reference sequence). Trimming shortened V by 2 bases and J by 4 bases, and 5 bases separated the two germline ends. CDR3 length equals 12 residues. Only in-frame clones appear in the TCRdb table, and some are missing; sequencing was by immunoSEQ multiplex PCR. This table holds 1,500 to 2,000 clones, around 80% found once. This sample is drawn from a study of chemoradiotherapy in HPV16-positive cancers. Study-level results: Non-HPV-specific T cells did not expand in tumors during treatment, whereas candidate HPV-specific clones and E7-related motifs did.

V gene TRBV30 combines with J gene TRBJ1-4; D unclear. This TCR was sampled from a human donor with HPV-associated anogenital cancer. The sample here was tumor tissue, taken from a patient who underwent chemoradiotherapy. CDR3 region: CAWSISNEKLFF. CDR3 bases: TGTGCCTGGAGTATCAGTAATGAAAAACTGTTTTTT.